The rows below give T cell receptor beta chains drawn from one sample of a study of OX40 agonist ivuxolimab in advanced cancers. This table comes from immunoSEQ multiplex PCR, and its TCRdb copy is limited to in-frame clones, with some not included. The table lists some 53,000 clones, 94% of them singletons. The sample here was CD4+ or CD8+ T cells sorted from blood, taken in a trial of the OX40 agonist ivuxolimab. The receptor source for this set is an adult with an advanced solid tumor such as melanoma, head and neck, liver or kidney cancer. Each CDR3 is given with its conserved first and last residue. Fields, in order: V gene, J gene, CDR3 length, CDR3 protein.

V: TRBV4-1
J: TRBJ2-2
length: 13
CDR3: CASRGLNTGELFF

V: TRBV18
J: NA
length: 13
CDR3: CASSPGTSIEQYF

V: TRBV6-1
J: TRBJ2-7
length: 12
CDR3: CASKTGAYEQYF

V: TRBV27
J: TRBJ2-1
length: 13
CDR3: CASSPSPVVGQFF

V: TRBV19
J: TRBJ2-5
length: 15
CDR3: CASRRQDRVTETQYF

V: TRBV29-1
J: TRBJ2-1
length: 16
CDR3: CSVEGPQSRSYNEQFF

V: TRBV5-1
J: TRBJ2-7
length: 18
CDR3: CASSLDRWTSSSSYEQYF

V: TRBV5-1
J: TRBJ1-5
length: 14
CDR3: CASSPGGGEQPQHF

V: TRBV5-1
J: TRBJ2-2
length: 12
CDR3: CASSRSTGELFF

V: TRBV19
J: TRBJ2-3
length: 16
CDR3: CASSEGQGGLADTQYF